The 13 T cell receptor beta chains given below trace back to one sample, sequenced in a study of radiotherapy plus CTLA-4 blockade in lung cancer. Generated by immunoSEQ multiplex PCR, the TCRdb table keeps only in-frame clones and is missing some. The sample has approximately 95,000 clones; about 81% are singletons. The source material was peripheral blood, sampled from a patient treated with radiotherapy plus ipilimumab. Receptors originate from a human donor with non-small cell lung cancer who had a partial response to radiotherapy plus ipilimumab.

The rearrangement links TRBV5-1 to TRBJ2-5; tentatively, D is TRBD1 (6 bases). The V gene lost 0 bases and the J gene lost 2 bases, with 11 bases spanning the gap. CDR1 SGHRS and CDR2 YFSETQ come from the germline V gene. The CDR3 totals 15 residues. The chain's CDR3 is CASSLGRGSQETQYF. Written as DNA, the CDR3 is TGCGCCAGCAGCTTGGGAAGGGGGTCTCAAGAGACCCAGTACTTC.

This chain links TRBV27 with TRBJ1-5, with D possibly being TRBD1 (6 bases). The CDR3 length is 17 residues. The V and J ends lost 0 bases and 2 bases respectively, with 14 bases between them. Germline V CDR1 and CDR2: MNHEY, SMNVEV (reference sequence). CDR3 bases: TGTGCCAGCAGTTTATCGGGGGCAGATCGTGGCAATCAGCCCCAGCATTTT. Protein product: CASSLSGADRGNQPQHF.

The chain is built from TRBV19 and TRBJ1-1; possible D gene TRBD1, 5 bases. Germline V lookup: CDR1 LNHDA, CDR2 SQIVND (reference sequence). The CDR3 consists of 15 residues. V dropped 5 bases and J dropped 0 bases, with 13 bases sitting between them. In DNA, the CDR3 is TGTGCCAGTAGTCTCGGGGGGACTATGAACACTGAAGCTTTCTTT. Its translation is CASSLGGTMNTEAFF.

The CDR3: CASSLVGGQSNQPQHF. CDR3 coding DNA: TGTGCCAGCAGCTTAGTGGGAGGGCAGAGCAATCAGCCCCAGCATTTT. The chain recombines TRBV7-2 with TRBJ1-5, with D hard to call. The CDR3 covers 16 residues. From germline, CDR1 is SGHTA and CDR2 FQGNSA. With 1 base removed from V and 1 base from J, the gap between germline ends came to 11 bases.

This clone was seen only once. The J gene is TRBJ2-7, the V gene TRBV14; TRBD1 matches at 7 bases. This CDR3 comprises 14 residues. In germline, CDR1 is SGHDN, CDR2 FVKESK. The J segment lost 6 bases and the V segment lost 4 bases, leaving 9 bases of the junction unmatched. CDR3 sequence reads: CASSPRDSLGEQYF. The DNA for the CDR3 is TGTGCCAGCAGCCCCCGGGACAGTCTCGGCGAGCAGTACTTC.

This chain connects TRBV5-3 to TRBJ2-4; D is uncertain. TRBV5-3 belongs to the ORF category, with a function that is uncertain. The CDR3 length is 17 residues. V was pared by 4 bases and J by 0 bases, with 17 bases between. In nucleotides, the CDR3 is TGTGCCAGAAGCCCTCTTAGCCCCCTACTAGCCAAAAACATTCAGTACTTC. Translation gives CARSPLSPLLAKNIQYF.

The chain links TRBV27 to TRBJ2-1; 10 bases align to TRBD2. The length of the CDR3 is 15 residues. After removal of 1 base from V and 7 bases from J, the junction contained 4 bases not matched to a gene. The germline CDR1 and CDR2 sequences are MNHEY and SMNVEV (reference sequence). The CDR3 DNA follows: TGTGCCAGCAGTTTATATAGCGGGGGGAGGAATGAGCAGTTCTTC. This translates into CASSLYSGGRNEQFF.

The chain is built from TRBV7-2 and TRBJ1-6; D is uncertain. The CDR3 length is 14 residues. CDR1 is SGHTA, CDR2 FQGNSA, per germline. V was cut by 2 bases and J by 7 bases, with 9 bases left in between. The CDR3 is CASSLRGGNSPLHF. For the CDR3, the DNA is TGTGCCAGCAGCTTACGAGGCGGGAATTCACCCCTCCACTTT.

The table lists this clone with a few counts. The chain uses TRBV6-1 and TRBJ2-7, with 7 bases matching TRBD2. The CDR3 extends over 15 amino acids. CDR1 and CDR2 (germline): MNHNS, SASEGT. V gave up 8 bases and J gave up 3 bases; unmatched junction bases: 13. The CDR3 sequence is CASGALVREGYEQYF. In nucleotides, the CDR3 is TGTGCCAGCGGGGCACTCGTAAGGGAGGGCTACGAGCAGTACTTC.

This chain links TRBV28 with TRBJ2-2; D perhaps matches TRBD2 (5 bases). There are 15 residues in the CDR3. Germline CDR1 MDHEN, CDR2 SYDVKM. V lost 1 base and J 6 bases, leaving 12 bases between the germline ends. The CDR3 protein is CASSLFGRGPGELFF. The CDR3 bases are TGTGCCAGCAGTTTATTTGGACGAGGGCCCGGGGAGCTGTTTTTT. Drawing the rest from reference TRBV28 and TRBJ2-2, the complete variable domain is DVKVTQSSRYLVKRTGEKVFLECVQDMDHENMFWYRQDPGLGLRLIYFSYDVKMKEKGDIPEGYSVSREKKERFSLILESASTNQTSMYLCASSLFGRGPGELFFGEGSRLTVL.

This chain joins TRBV5-1 and TRBJ2-7; D is unresolved. V lost 1 base to trimming and J lost 0 bases, with 8 bases between them. The V gene's germline CDR1 is SGHRS and CDR2 YFSETQ. This CDR3 has 14 residues. The CDR3 nucleotides read TGCGCCAGCAGCTTGTCATCAGACTCCTACGAGCAGTACTTC. It encodes CASSLSSDSYEQYF.

This sequence joins TRBV10-2 and TRBJ1-4, with 8 positions matching TRBD1. With V trimmed by 3 bases and J by 7 bases, 7 bases remained unmatched. Germline CDR1 and CDR2: WSHSY and SAAADI. There are 15 residues in the CDR3. CDR3 coding DNA: TGCGCCAGCAGTGACTTCAGGGGGCGCGTTGAAAAACTGTTTTTT. Its protein is CASSDFRGRVEKLFF.

The chain carries TRBV28 and TRBJ2-3; TRBD1 might be the D (5 bases). The V end lost 5 bases, the J end lost 3 bases, and 12 bases lay between the germline ends. The CDR3 has 14 amino acids. Per the germline V gene, CDR1 is MDHEN and CDR2 is SYDVKM. CDR3 DNA: TGTGCCAGCAGTATGCAGGGTTGGACAGATACGCAGTATTTT. The encoded protein is CASSMQGWTDTQYF.